Shown below are 32 T cell receptor beta chains from a single sample sequenced in a study of shared clonotypes between healthy human individuals. Naivety among CD8 cells was defined by CD45RO negativity and positive CCR7 selection, thereby excluding terminally differentiated effector memory CD45RA+ cells. Repertoires were generated with immunoSEQ multiplex PCR, while TCRdb's copy carries only in-frame clones and drops some. The sample records 2 million to 2.5 million clones, roughly 91% being singletons. Input material: naive CD8+ T cells from PBMCs. The receptors were gathered from a man aged 18 to 29 in good health. Some clones in this sample may be carry-over from other donors' samples.

The chain joins TRBV7-8 to TRBJ2-7; no definite D call. V shed 2 bases and J shed 4 bases, with 15 bases lying between them. The CDR3 spans 15 residues. CDR1 is SGHVS, CDR2 FQNEAQ, per germline. The DNA of the CDR3 is TGTGCCAGCAGCTTATTGGTCGCACCCTCTTACGAGCAGTACTTC. Translation gives CASSLLVAPSYEQYF. The full variable domain, completed using reference TRBV7-8 and TRBJ2-7, is GAGVSQSPRYKVAKRGQDVALRCDPISGHVSLFWYQQALGQGPEFLTYFQNEAQLDKSGLPSDRFFAERPEGSVSTLKIQRTQQEDSAVYLCASSLLVAPSYEQYFGPGTRLTVT.

This sequence joins TRBV19 and TRBJ2-7; 12 bases are a match to TRBD1. J lost 2 bases, V lost 9 bases, and 8 bases had no gene match. There are 15 residues in the CDR3. CDR1 is LNHDA and CDR2 is SQIVND in the germline V gene (reference sequence). The CDR3 nucleotides are TGTGCCAGCCGGGACAGGGGGCGTCCTACCTACGAGCAGTACTTC. Amino acid sequence: CASRDRGRPTYEQYF.

This clone appeared a single time. The chain employs TRBV27 and TRBJ2-1, with D unclear. This CDR3 has 14 residues. CDR1 is MNHEY and CDR2 is SMNVEV in the germline V gene (reference sequence). Deletions cut 1 base from V and 5 bases from J, with 9 bases between. CDR3 nucleotide sequence: TGTGCCAGCAGTTTATTAAGGCCCGACAATGAGCAGTTCTTC. Translated, it gives CASSLLRPDNEQFF.

The V and J genes are TRBV18 and TRBJ2-3; D is unclear. CDR1 is KGHSH, CDR2 LQKENI, per germline. V lost 0 bases and J lost 4, with 5 bases in between. This CDR3 is built from 13 residues. CDR3 region: CASSPPVSDTQYF. The CDR3 bases are TGTGCCAGCTCACCACCAGTTTCAGATACGCAGTATTTT. Full variable domain (outside the CDR3, taken from reference TRBV18 and TRBJ2-3): NAGVMQNPRHLVRRRGQEARLRCSPMKGHSHVYWYRQLPEEGLKFMVYLQKENIIDESGMPKERFSAEFPKEGPSILRIQQVVRGDSAAYFCASSPPVSDTQYFGPGTRLTVL.

CDR3 DNA: TGCGCCAGCAGTGAACGGAGGGGGGCCCACACTGAAGCTTTCTTT. It encodes CASSERRGAHTEAFF. The chain uses TRBV10-2 and TRBJ1-1, with a possible D match to TRBD1 (6 bases). Germline V gives CDR1 WSHSY, CDR2 SAAADI. The V and J ends lost 3 bases and 3 bases respectively, with 14 bases between them. The CDR3 consists of 15 residues.

In DNA, the CDR3 is TGTGCCAGTAGTATAAAGGGGGCCGAGAATCAGCCCCAGCATTTT. It specifies CASSIKGAENQPQHF. V gene TRBV19 combines with J gene TRBJ1-5; 7 bases line up with TRBD1. Germline V CDR1 and CDR2: LNHDA, SQIVND (reference sequence). The CDR3 is 15 residues long. V dropped 2 bases and J dropped 4; count of bases not matched to a gene: 5.

The gene calls are TRBV30 and TRBJ1-2; maybe TRBD1 (6 bases). V lost 1 base to trimming and J lost 4 bases, with 10 bases between them. The V gene's germline CDR1 is GTSNPN and CDR2 SVGIG (reference sequence). This CDR3 spans 13 amino acids. CDR3 coding DNA: TGTGCCTGGAGTGGAGGACAGCGCTATGGCTACACCTTC. Amino acid sequence: CAWSGGQRYGYTF.

This sequence joins TRBV2 and TRBJ2-5; D gene ambiguous. CDR1 and CDR2 from the germline V gene are SNHLY and FYNNEI. V lost 2 bases and J 2 bases, leaving 12 bases between the germline ends. This CDR3 spans 15 amino acids. The DNA of the CDR3 is TGTGCCAGCAGTGAAATGACGGCTGGGCAAGAGACCCAGTACTTC. Translated, it gives CASSEMTAGQETQYF.

Regarding this clone: The same CDR3 is also encoded by other DNA sequences in this sample. The rearrangement joins TRBV9 to TRBJ2-7; 10 bases agree with TRBD2. Looked up from germline, CDR1 is SGDLS and CDR2 is YYNGEE. CDR3 length: 15 amino acids. Unmatched junction bases numbered 0, after V lost 0 bases and J lost 0 bases. The CDR3 region is CASSVGLAGSYEQYF. The CDR3 coding sequence is TGTGCCAGCAGCGTAGGACTAGCGGGCTCCTACGAGCAGTACTTC.

The chain has TRBV27 and TRBJ2-7; 7 bases map to TRBD1. With V trimmed by 1 base and J by 1 base, 4 bases remained unmatched. Germline CDR1 is MNHEY and CDR2 is SMNVEV (reference sequence). This CDR3 contains 15 residues. CDR3 sequence: CASSLWGTASYEQYF. The CDR3 region has the DNA TGTGCCAGCAGTTTATGGGGGACAGCATCCTACGAGCAGTACTTC.

The chain couples TRBV21-1 to TRBJ1-2. TRBV21-1 is annotated as a pseudogene. There are 14 residues in the CDR3. The CDR3 protein is CASSKRGADDGYTF. DNA of the CDR3: TGTGCCAGCAGCAAAAGGGGGGCGGACGACGGCTACACCTTC.

The chain uses TRBV29-1 and TRBJ2-7, with TRBD1 matching over 8 bases. Germline lookup yields CDR1 SQVTM and CDR2 ANQGSEA. There are 13 residues in the CDR3. Losses at the gene ends were 8 bases for V and 0 bases for J; bases not matched to a gene: 6. CDR3 nucleotides: TGCAGCATCCCAGGACAGGGCTCCTACGAGCAGTACTTC. Translation gives CSIPGQGSYEQYF.

CDR3 coding DNA: TGTGCCAGCCGTCCAGGGGGGGCCCTCTCCTACGAGCAGTACTTC. Translating it yields CASRPGGALSYEQYF. This chain uses TRBV5-6 with TRBJ2-7; D could derive from TRBD1 or TRBD2 (7 bases each). Germline loops: CDR1 SGHDT, CDR2 YYEEEE. The CDR3 covers 15 residues. Trimming took off 7 bases at V and 0 bases at J, with 17 bases between the two ends. The complete variable domain, with remaining parts taken from reference TRBV5-6 and TRBJ2-7, reads DAGVTQSPTHLIKTRGQQVTLRCSPKSGHDTVSWYQQALGQGPQFIFQYYEEEERQRGNFPDRFSGHQFPNYSSELNVNALLLGDSALYLCASRPGGALSYEQYFGPGTRLTVT.

This clone was observed once. The rearrangement uses TRBV4-3 and TRBJ2-3; a possible D gene is TRBD2 (5 bases). The CDR3 covers 15 residues. V was clipped by 0 bases and J by 2 bases, with 9 bases between them. CDR1 and CDR2 (germline): LGHNA, YSLEER. The CDR3 nucleotides read TGCGCCAGCAGCCAAGAGGAGGCTACCACAGATACGCAGTATTTT. Translation: CASSQEEATTDTQYF.

The rearrangement joins TRBV9 to TRBJ2-1; tentatively, D is TRBD1 or TRBD2 (5 bases each). This CDR3 is built from 15 residues. V was pared by 1 base and J by 6 bases, with 14 bases between. From germline, CDR1 is SGDLS and CDR2 YYNGEE. CDR3 in amino acids: CASSVQGGGGNEQFF. The CDR3 coding sequence is TGTGCCAGCAGCGTACAGGGTGGAGGCGGCAATGAGCAGTTCTTC.

This chain joins TRBV5-1 and TRBJ2-7; D unresolved. The ends were cut back, 0 bases at V and 3 bases at J, with 13 bases in the middle. Germline assignment: CDR1 SGHRS and CDR2 YFSETQ. The CDR3 is 15 residues long. The CDR3 loop reads CASSLAALGGYEQYF. CDR3 bases: TGCGCCAGCAGCTTGGCCGCCCTCGGCGGCTACGAGCAGTACTTC.

A note on this clone: The sample holds other DNA sequences that translate to the same CDR3. The chain has TRBV27 and TRBJ1-1; 10 nucleotides agree with TRBD1. J gave up 4 bases and V 6 bases, and 8 bases lay outside the gene matches. The CDR3 is 15 residues long. Per germline, CDR1 MNHEY and CDR2 SMNVEV (reference sequence). CDR3 sequence: CASSPRTGGGTEAFF. Written as DNA, the CDR3 is TGTGCCAGCAGCCCCCGGACAGGGGGAGGCACTGAAGCTTTCTTT.

The rearrangement links TRBV28 to TRBJ2-1; 8 bases map to TRBD2. The V gene's germline CDR1 is MDHEN and CDR2 SYDVKM. Trimming removed 2 bases from V and 8 bases from J; junction bases left unmatched: 11. This CDR3 has 16 amino acids. The CDR3 loop reads CASSLRNREGRDEQFF. CDR3 bases: TGTGCCAGCAGTTTAAGGAATCGGGAGGGCCGGGATGAGCAGTTCTTC. The entire variable domain, with the rest obtained from reference TRBV28 and TRBJ2-1, is as follows: DVKVTQSSRYLVKRTGEKVFLECVQDMDHENMFWYRQDPGLGLRLIYFSYDVKMKEKGDIPEGYSVSREKKERFSLILESASTNQTSMYLCASSLRNREGRDEQFFGPGTRLTVL.

The chain links TRBV7-8 to TRBJ2-7; maybe TRBD2 (7 bases). This CDR3 region has 15 residues. Trimming removed 4 bases from V and 2 bases from J, with 15 bases in between. Germline lookup yields CDR1 SGHVS and CDR2 FQNEAQ. CDR3 sequence: CASSSRGDITYEQYF. The CDR3, as DNA: TGTGCCAGCAGCTCCCGGGGGGACATTACCTACGAGCAGTACTTC.

The genes are TRBV7-2 and TRBJ1-3; possible D gene TRBD1, 6 bases. Germline values: CDR1 SGHTA, CDR2 FQGNSA. Trimming removed 5 bases from V and 2 bases from J, with 13 bases in between. This CDR3 has 15 amino acids. The CDR3, as DNA: TGTGCCAGCAGCGCTCGGGGGGCGACTGGAAACACCATATATTTT. Protein product: CASSARGATGNTIYF.

The chain is built from TRBV5-4 and TRBJ2-1, with TRBD2 matching over 9 bases. The germline gives CDR1 SGHNT, CDR2 YYREEE (reference sequence). J lost 0 bases, V lost 2 bases, and 3 bases had no gene match. The CDR3 totals 16 residues. CDR3 in amino acids: CASSFGLASSYNEQFF. The CDR3, as DNA: TGTGCCAGCAGCTTCGGACTAGCGTCCTCCTACAATGAGCAGTTCTTC.

On this clone itself: This sample also contains other DNA sequences that code for the same CDR3. The rearrangement uses TRBV27 and TRBJ1-5; a weak D match, TRBD1 (6 bases). The germline CDR1 and CDR2 sequences are MNHEY and SMNVEV (reference sequence). This CDR3 has 14 amino acids. Trimming shortened V by 1 base and J by 5 bases, and 9 bases separated the two germline ends. The CDR3 nucleotides are TGTGCCAGCAGTTTATTTTGGGGGCATCAGCCCCAGCATTTT. The encoded protein is CASSLFWGHQPQHF.

The chain recombines TRBV29-1 with TRBJ2-1; the match to TRBD2 covers 7 bases. Unmatched junction bases numbered 8, after V lost 6 bases and J lost 0 bases. The V gene's germline CDR1 is SQVTM and CDR2 ANQGSEA. The CDR3 consists of 15 residues. CDR3 in DNA: TGCAGCGTGGTTAGCGGGCCGGTCTCCTACAATGAGCAGTTCTTC. Amino acids: CSVVSGPVSYNEQFF.

V is TRBV11-1 and J is TRBJ1-1; weak D call: TRBD1 (6 bases). In germline, CDR1 is SGHAT, CDR2 FQDESV (reference sequence). The V end was cut by 1 base, the J end by 5 bases, with 17 bases between. The CDR3 spans 16 residues. The CDR3 sequence is CASSLVGGFRRTEAFF. The DNA of the CDR3 is TGTGCCAGCAGCTTAGTAGGGGGGTTTAGGAGGACTGAAGCTTTCTTT.

The chain carries TRBV10-3 and TRBJ2-5, with D possibly TRBD1 on 5 matching bases. Trimming left V 2 bases short and J 4 bases short, with 14 bases between. The CDR3 runs 15 residues. The germline gives CDR1 ENHRY, CDR2 SYGVKD. The DNA of the CDR3 is TGTGCCATCAGTGAGACAGAAACAGGTGCAGAGACCCAGTACTTC. This sequence encodes CAISETETGAETQYF.

The rearrangement joins TRBV5-1 to TRBJ2-3; D remains unclear. Looked up from germline, CDR1 is SGHRS and CDR2 is YFSETQ. The germline V and J ends were trimmed by 0 bases and 4 bases, with 9 bases remaining between them. The CDR3 covers 14 residues. CDR3 residues: CASSLDPGPDTQYF. CDR3 DNA sequence: TGCGCCAGCAGCTTGGACCCGGGTCCAGATACGCAGTATTTT.

This chain uses TRBV4-1 with TRBJ2-1; tentatively, D is TRBD1 (6 bases). Trimming took 6 bases from V and 6 from J, leaving 18 bases between them. The CDR3 is made up of 15 amino acids. The germline V gene encodes CDR1 MGHRA and CDR2 YSYEKL. CDR3 sequence reads: CASRGGHPTSNEQFF. CDR3 DNA: TGCGCCAGCAGAGGGGGACACCCCACAAGCAATGAGCAGTTCTTC.

The chain couples TRBV5-4 to TRBJ1-1; the D is unclear. The CDR3 is made up of 14 amino acids. The V and J ends lost 4 bases and 2 bases respectively, with 12 bases between them. Germline-derived CDR1 and CDR2 are SGHNT and YYREEE (reference sequence). The chain's CDR3 is CASSPTQYNTEAFF. The CDR3 region has the DNA TGTGCCAGCAGCCCGACACAATACAACACTGAAGCTTTCTTT.

The chain recombines TRBV6-1 with TRBJ2-7; possibly TRBD1 for D (6 bases). Germline-derived CDR1 and CDR2 are MNHNS and SASEGT. The V end was cut by 3 bases, the J end by 5 bases, with 23 bases between. The CDR3 runs to 17 residues. The CDR3, as DNA: TGTGCCAGCAGTGATCGCGAAGTAGGACAGCCTGAAGACGAGCAGTACTTC. Translating it yields CASSDREVGQPEDEQYF.

The chain carries TRBV5-4 and TRBJ2-2; 15 bases fit TRBD2. With V trimmed by 2 bases and J by 3 bases, 2 bases remained unmatched. Germline V gene sequence: CDR1 SGHNT, CDR2 YYREEE (reference sequence). This CDR3 region has 17 residues. CDR3 sequence reads: CASSFGLAGGYTGELFF. CDR3 nucleotides: TGTGCCAGCAGCTTTGGACTAGCGGGAGGGTACACCGGGGAGCTGTTTTTT.

This clone was seen a single time. V is TRBV7-9 and J is TRBJ1-5; D ambiguous. This CDR3 is built from 15 residues. The germline V and J ends were trimmed by 5 bases and 4 bases, with 15 bases remaining between them. The germline CDR1 and CDR2 sequences are SEHNR and FQNEAQ (reference sequence). The CDR3 nucleotides are TGTGCCAGCAGCGGACCGCGGGATTCAAATCAGCCCCAGCATTTT. It is translated as CASSGPRDSNQPQHF.

V gene TRBV7-9 combines with J gene TRBJ2-3; tentative D call: TRBD2 (5 bases). The germline gives CDR1 SEHNR, CDR2 FQNEAQ (reference sequence). Trimming removed 5 bases at V and 9 bases at J, with 24 bases between. The CDR3 is 16 residues long. CDR3 region: CASSGGIRLTALTQYF. CDR3 sequence (DNA): TGTGCCAGCAGCGGAGGCATTAGGCTCACGGCCCTCACGCAGTATTTT.